A single sample gave rise to the 9 T cell receptor beta chains below, sequenced in a study of long-term antiretroviral therapy in people with HIV. Survey-level resolution applied to immunoSEQ assay v3.0. Using immunoSEQ multiplex PCR, the repertoire was profiled, and TCRdb retains in-frame clones only, with some absent. The table lists tens of thousands of clones, less than 90% of them singletons, with more than 0.8% in the top ten. Sequenced here: unsorted PBMCs, sampled 2 years after starting antiretroviral therapy. The receptor source for this set is a man aged 45-60 years with HIV.

This chain links TRBV5-5 with TRBJ1-3; D not certain. Looked up from germline, CDR1 is SGHKS and CDR2 is YYEKEE (reference sequence). V was trimmed by 2 bases and J by 3 bases, leaving 15 bases between them. CDR3 size: 16 residues. CDR3 loop: CASSFSEAAGGNTIYF. The CDR3 bases are TGTGCCAGCAGCTTCTCGGAAGCCGCGGGTGGAAACACCATATATTTT.

This chain links TRBV2 with TRBJ1-5, with 12 bases that match TRBD1. CDR3 length: 13 residues. Germline V gene data show CDR1 as SNHLY and CDR2 as FYNNEI. The junction had 4 bases not matched to a gene; V was cut back by 10 bases and J by 6 bases. Here the CDR3 DNA reads TGTGCCACCGGGACAGGGGGCGGTCAGCCCCAGCATTTT. Residues: CATGTGGGQPQHF.

This chain uses TRBV7-2 with TRBJ1-3; no reliable D call. The V end was cut by 5 bases, the J end by 2 bases, with 13 bases between. Per the germline V gene, CDR1 is SGHTA and CDR2 is FQGNSA. The CDR3 runs 15 residues. CDR3 protein: CASSQEPSTGNTIYF. DNA for the CDR3: TGTGCCAGCAGCCAGGAACCTTCAACTGGAAACACCATATATTTT. Filled out from reference TRBV7-2 and TRBJ1-3, the complete variable domain reads GAGVSQSPSNKVTEKGKDVELRCDPISGHTALYWYRQSLGQGLEFLIYFQGNSAPDKSGLPSDRFSAERTGGSVSTLTIQRTQQEDSAVYLCASSQEPSTGNTIYFGEGSWLTVV.

Written as DNA, the CDR3 is TGTGCCAGCAGCGCGGACGGCCCCTACGAGCAGTACTTC. Amino acids: CASSADGPYEQYF. The chain employs TRBV11-3 and TRBJ2-7, with D hard to call. The CDR3 is 13 amino acids. V gave up 5 bases and J gave up 2 bases, with 10 bases separating them. In germline, CDR1 is SGHNT, CDR2 YENEEA.

This chain joins TRBV27 and TRBJ1-1, with D unresolved. The CDR3 length is 13 residues. Per germline, CDR1 MNHEY and CDR2 SMNVEV (reference sequence). V shed 3 bases and J shed 8 bases, with 13 bases lying between them. As DNA, the CDR3 is TGTGCCAGCAGTTTTGGGGTATCCTCCGAAGCTTTCTTT. Encoded protein: CASSFGVSSEAFF.

The chain carries TRBV5-5 and TRBJ2-4; TRBD2 is a possible D gene (5 bases). CDR1 and CDR2 (germline): SGHKS, YYEKEE (reference sequence). V was pared by 0 bases and J by 4 bases, with 5 bases between. The length of the CDR3 is 13 residues. This CDR3 reads CASSLAGKNIQYF. CDR3 DNA sequence: TGTGCCAGCAGCTTGGCGGGGAAAAACATTCAGTACTTC.

In its sample, this clone was seen a few times. The chain joins TRBV5-5 to TRBJ2-1; D is undetermined. Between the trimmed V and J ends, which lost 7 bases and 3 bases, there was a span of 8 bases. Germline V lookup: CDR1 SGHKS, CDR2 YYEKEE (reference sequence). The CDR3 is 12 amino acids. CDR3: CASQLDYNEQFF. In DNA form, the CDR3 reads TGTGCCAGCCAGCTAGACTACAATGAGCAGTTCTTC.

This sequence joins TRBV19 and TRBJ2-1; D may correspond to TRBD1 or TRBD2 (5 bases each). The CDR3 covers 17 residues. Germline V CDR1 and CDR2: LNHDA, SQIVND (reference sequence). With 5 bases removed from V and 0 bases from J, the gap between germline ends came to 17 bases. CDR3 residues: CASSWDPGPSSYNEQFF. The CDR3, as DNA: TGTGCCAGTAGTTGGGATCCGGGGCCGAGCTCCTACAATGAGCAGTTCTTC. Supplemented by reference TRBV19 and TRBJ2-1, the full variable domain reads DGGITQSPKYLFRKEGQNVTLSCEQNLNHDAMYWYRQDPGQGLRLIYYSQIVNDFQKGDIAEGYSVSREKKESFPLTVTSAQKNPTAFYLCASSWDPGPSSYNEQFFGPGTRLTVL.

CDR3 loop: CASSGAGTNTEAFF. The CDR3, as DNA: TGTGCCAGCAGTGGCGCAGGGACCAACACTGAAGCTTTCTTT. The J gene is TRBJ1-1, the V gene TRBV2; possible D gene TRBD1, 5 bases. Germline lookup yields CDR1 SNHLY and CDR2 FYNNEI. The CDR3 is 14 amino acids. Trimming took 4 bases from V and 2 from J, leaving 11 bases between them.